This TCR beta chain was sequenced for a study of T cells in Graves' hyperthyroidism and ophthalmopathy. General study points: Blood also carried most thyroid clonotypes expanded above 0.001.

Worth noting for this clonotype: Its antigen is as yet unknown.

Trimming took 2 bases from V and 1 from J, leaving 6 bases between them. The germline CDR1 and CDR2 sequences are MNHNS and SASEGT. The length of the CDR3 is 14 residues. Template material for amplifying TCR beta CDR3 regions consisted of RNA transcripts. Primed by the HTBI set, a first-round RT-PCR was run on the TCR CDR3. TCRdb re-called the multiplex PCR reads with MiXCR, one entry per CDR3 protein. The data contain about 400,000 distinct CDR3 sequences, around 13% of them singletons. The chain uses TRBV6-1 and TRBJ2-1; D might be TRBD2 (6 bases). This TCR derives from a woman between 18 and 29 years old with Graves' hyperthyroidism. The specimen was blood. In DNA, the CDR3 is TGTGCCAGCAGTGAACTAGCGTCCTACAATGAGCAGTTCTTC. Its translation: CASSELASYNEQFF.